The rows below give T cell receptor beta chains drawn from one sample of a study of blood T cell repertoires in COVID-19. Assay: immunoSEQ multiplex PCR; the TCRdb copy retains only in-frame clones and omits some. The sample lists about 89,000 clones, approximately 75% seen once, with 14% in the top ten. The sequencing input was peripheral blood. The receptors originated from a woman older than 75 with acute or convalescent COVID-19. The CDR3 runs from the conserved cysteine through the conserved F or W. Each record gives: clone size, J gene, D gene, CDR3 length, V gene, CDR3 DNA, CDR3 protein. The D gene is left open where the match is weak. Clone size is shown for a subset of rows, as once, few, many or a class of expanded clone.

>-|TRBJ2-5|TRBD1|15|TRBV5-1
TGCGCCAGCAGCTCGCTGACAGGGGGCATGGAGACCCAGTACTTC
CASSSLTGGMETQYF
>-|TRBJ2-5|TRBD2|17|TRBV5-1
TGCGCCAGCAGCATTGGGACTAGCGGGGGGGCCCGAGAGACCCAGTACTTC
CASSIGTSGGARETQYF
>-|TRBJ1-1|-|12|TRBV7-8
TGTGCCAGCAGCCACTTCAACACTGAAGCTTTCTTT
CASSHFNTEAFF
>-|TRBJ1-2|-|18|TRBV10-1
TGCGCCAGCAGTGATGCCCGGGGGACGTGTCATCAGTACTATGGCTACACCTTC
CASSDARGTCHQYYGYTF
>-|TRBJ2-7|-|14|TRBV5-1
TGCGCCAGCAGCTTACAGGGGGGACTATACGAGCAGTACTTC
CASSLQGGLYEQYF
>-|TRBJ2-3|TRBD2|17|TRBV2
TGTGCCAGCAGTGAAGCCTCCGGGACTAGCGGGATAGATACGCAGTATTTT
CASSEASGTSGIDTQYF
>-|TRBJ1-5|TRBD1|15|TRBV19
TGTGCCAGTAGTACCTACGGACAGGGGGTTCAGCCCCAGCATTTT
CASSTYGQGVQPQHF
>-|TRBJ2-5|-|13|TRBV19
TGTGCCAGTAGTATCAACTATCAAGAGACCCAGTACTTC
CASSINYQETQYF
>once|TRBJ1-2|-|15|TRBV6-2/TRBV6-3
TGTGCCAGCAGTTACTCCGGCGGCCCTGTCAGCGGCTACACCTTC
CASSYSGGPVSGYTF
>many|TRBJ1-2|TRBD1|16|TRBV4-3
TGCGCCAGCAGCCAAGAGCCCTACAGGGGGCCGAGGGGCTACACCTTC
CASSQEPYRGPRGYTF
>-|TRBJ2-3|-|14|TRBV5-1
TGCGCCAGCAGCCCCGCGCCCAGGACAGATACGCAGTATTTT
CASSPAPRTDTQYF
>-|TRBJ2-1|TRBD1|17|TRBV18
TGTGCCAGCTCACCTCCAATTGGACAGGGCTCCTACAATGAGCAGTTCTTC
CASSPPIGQGSYNEQFF
>once|TRBJ2-1|-|16|TRBV12-5
TGTGCTAGTGACGACGGAGGGTCGGTCAACTACAATGAGCAGTTCTTC
CASDDGGSVNYNEQFF
>-|TRBJ1-1|-|19|TRBV13
TGTGCCAGCAGCTTTACGACCCTACTGGTGGACTACACCCGTCCTGAAGCTTTCTTT
CASSFTTLLVDYTRPEAFF
>-|TRBJ1-1|-|15|TRBV5-1
TGCGCCAGCAGCTTGGCTAACAGGAGAGGAACTGAAGCTTTCTTT
CASSLANRRGTEAFF
>-|TRBJ2-4|-|15|TRBV5-6
TGTGCCAGCAGCTTGGTATCAGGGGGGAGAAACATTCAGTACTTC
CASSLVSGGRNIQYF
>-|TRBJ1-1|-|14|TRBV15
TGTGCCACCAGCGCCGGGTCGGTGAACACTGAAGCTTTCTTT
CATSAGSVNTEAFF
>-|TRBJ1-1|-|14|TRBV18
TGTGCCAGCTCACCACAGGGGTTGGGCACTGAAGCTTTCTTT
CASSPQGLGTEAFF
>-|TRBJ2-1|TRBD2|14|TRBV6-5
TGTGCCAGCAGCCTTACCGGGGGGTACAATGAGCAGTTCTTC
CASSLTGGYNEQFF
>few|TRBJ2-3|-|15|TRBV5-4
TGTGCCAGCAGCTGGGGGCGGGGGCGCACAGATACGCAGTATTTT
CASSWGRGRTDTQYF
>once|TRBJ2-1|-|17|TRBV7-9
TGTGCCAGCAGCCCTCTCTCCGGGGATAGAAACTACAATGAGCAGTTCTTC
CASSPLSGDRNYNEQFF
>few|TRBJ1-4|-|15|TRBV29-1
TGCAGCGTTGAAGTATTCGGTGCAACTAATGAAAAACTGTTTTTT
CSVEVFGATNEKLFF
>-|TRBJ1-1|TRBD1|16|TRBV11-2
TGTGCCAGCAGCCCGGTACAGGGGGCCTGGAACACTGAAGCTTTCTTT
CASSPVQGAWNTEAFF
>-|TRBJ2-1|-|13|TRBV19
TGTGCCAGTAGCTCTCAGGCTAGCGATGAGCAGTTCTTC
CASSSQASDEQFF
>-|TRBJ1-1|-|14|TRBV29-1
TGCAGCGTTGGGGCAGGGCCAAAAGGGACTGAAGCTTTCTTT
CSVGAGPKGTEAFF